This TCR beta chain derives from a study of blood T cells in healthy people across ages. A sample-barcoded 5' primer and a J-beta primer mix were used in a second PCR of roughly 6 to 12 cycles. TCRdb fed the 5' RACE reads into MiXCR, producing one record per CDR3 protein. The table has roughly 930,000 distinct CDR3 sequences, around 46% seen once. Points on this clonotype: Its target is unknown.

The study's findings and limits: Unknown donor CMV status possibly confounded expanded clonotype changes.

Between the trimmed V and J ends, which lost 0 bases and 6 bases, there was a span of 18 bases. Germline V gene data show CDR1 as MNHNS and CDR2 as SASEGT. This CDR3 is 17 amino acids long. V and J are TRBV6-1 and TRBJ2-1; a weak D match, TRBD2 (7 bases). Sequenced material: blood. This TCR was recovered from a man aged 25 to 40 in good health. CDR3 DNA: TGTGCCAGCAGTGAAGCACCCGGGGGGCTCGGGGGCAATGAGCAGTTCTTC. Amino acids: CASSEAPGGLGGNEQFF.